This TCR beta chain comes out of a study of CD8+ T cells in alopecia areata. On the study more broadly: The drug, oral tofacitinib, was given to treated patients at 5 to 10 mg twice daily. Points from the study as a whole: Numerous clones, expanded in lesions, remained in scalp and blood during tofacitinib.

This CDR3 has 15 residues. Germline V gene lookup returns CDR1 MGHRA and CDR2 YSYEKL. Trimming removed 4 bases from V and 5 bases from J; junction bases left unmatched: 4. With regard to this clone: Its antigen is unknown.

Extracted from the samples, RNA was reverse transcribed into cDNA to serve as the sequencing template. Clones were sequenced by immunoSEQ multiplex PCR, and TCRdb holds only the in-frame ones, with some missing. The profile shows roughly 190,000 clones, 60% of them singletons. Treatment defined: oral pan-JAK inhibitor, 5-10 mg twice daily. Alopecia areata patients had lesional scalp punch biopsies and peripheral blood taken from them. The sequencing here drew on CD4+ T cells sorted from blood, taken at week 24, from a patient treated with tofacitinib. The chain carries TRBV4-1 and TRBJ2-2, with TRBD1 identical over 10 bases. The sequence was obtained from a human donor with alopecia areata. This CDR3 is CASSPGQGGTGELFF. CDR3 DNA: TGCGCCAGCAGCCCTGGACAGGGGGGAACCGGGGAGCTGTTTTTT.